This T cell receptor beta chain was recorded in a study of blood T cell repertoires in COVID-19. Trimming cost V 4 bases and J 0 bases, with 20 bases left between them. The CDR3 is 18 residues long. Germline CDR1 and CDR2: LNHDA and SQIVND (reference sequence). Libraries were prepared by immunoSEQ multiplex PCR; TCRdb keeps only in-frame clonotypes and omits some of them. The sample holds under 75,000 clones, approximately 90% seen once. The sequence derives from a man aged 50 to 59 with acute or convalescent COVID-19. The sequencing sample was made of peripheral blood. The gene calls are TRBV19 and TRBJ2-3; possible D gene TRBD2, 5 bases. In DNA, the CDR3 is TGTGCCAGTAGTAAATACACGTACCGTAGCGCTAGCACAGATACGCAGTATTTT. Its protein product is CASSKYTYRSASTDTQYF.